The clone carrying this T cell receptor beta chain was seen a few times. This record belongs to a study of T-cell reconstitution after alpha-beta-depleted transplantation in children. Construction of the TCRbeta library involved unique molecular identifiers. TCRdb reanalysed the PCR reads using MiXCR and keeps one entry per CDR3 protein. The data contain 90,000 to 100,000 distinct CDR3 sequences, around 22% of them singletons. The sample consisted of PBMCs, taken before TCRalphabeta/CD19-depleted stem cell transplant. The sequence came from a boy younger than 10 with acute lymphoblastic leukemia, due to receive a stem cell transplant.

The chain's CDR3 is CSVEITANTEAFF. The CDR3, as DNA: TGCAGCGTTGAAATCACGGCGAACACTGAAGCTTTCTTT. The V gene is TRBV29-1, the J gene TRBJ1-1; D is unresolved. The CDR3 totals 13 residues. Germline assignment: CDR1 SQVTM and CDR2 ANQGSEA. Trimming took 2 bases from V and 1 from J, leaving 8 bases between them.